Listed below are T cell receptor beta chains from one sample, sequenced in a study of CD8 T cells in ankylosing spondylitis. TCRdb ran MiXCR on the 5' RACE reads and lists one entry per CDR3 protein. This table holds 250,000 or so distinct CDR3 sequences, more than 15% found once. Specimen: blood, either unsorted or a sorted T cell fraction (not recorded which). The receptors were sampled from a male donor with ankylosing spondylitis or in good health (not recorded which). Each CDR3 is given with its conserved first and last residue. A D gene is named only where the DNA matches it firmly. A clone size is listed for some rows: how often the clone was seen (once, few, many), or a class if it is expanded.

J	size	V	D	DNA	CDR3
TRBJ2-2	.	TRBV4-1	.	TGCGCCAGCAGCCAAGATCATAGAGGCGGGAACACCGGGGAGCTGTTTTTT	CASSQDHRGGNTGELFF
TRBJ2-1	.	TRBV12-3/TRBV12-4	TRBD2	TGTGCCAGCAGTTTAACGCGGGAGGGCCCGGGCAATGAGCAGTTCTTC	CASSLTREGPGNEQFF
TRBJ1-2	.	TRBV10-2	.	TGCGCCAGCAGTGAAGGGGTATCCTATGGCTACACCTTC	CASSEGVSYGYTF
TRBJ2-1	few	TRBV15	TRBD2	TGTGCCACCAGCAGGAACGAAGCGGGGATAGGTTTTTATGAGCAGTTCTTC	CATSRNEAGIGFYEQFF
TRBJ2-1	.	TRBV9	TRBD1	TGTGCCAGCAGCGTAGCTACAGGGGTAGAGCAGTTCTTC	CASSVATGVEQFF
TRBJ1-1	.	TRBV5-1	.	TGCGCCAGCAGCCTCACCGGACAGATGAACACTGAAGCTTTCTTT	CASSLTGQMNTEAFF
TRBJ2-1	.	TRBV29-1	.	TGCAGCGTTCTCCGATGGGACAATGAGCAGTTCTTC	CSVLRWDNEQFF
TRBJ1-1	few	TRBV15	TRBD1	TGTGCCACCAGCAGAGATTCTGCATCCCGACAGGGGATGGTTGAGTTAGCTTTCTTT	CATSRDSASRQGMVELAFF
TRBJ2-1	few	TRBV20-1	.	TGCAGTGCGCCACTAGTGAGCTCCTACAATGAGCAGTTCTTC	CSAPLVSSYNEQFF
TRBJ2-7	.	TRBV7-2	.	TGTGCCAGCAGCCCCCAACTGGGGGGCACCTACGAGCAGTACTTC	CASSPQLGGTYEQYF
TRBJ2-1	few	TRBV29-1	TRBD2	TGCAGCGTTGGTCAGCGGGAGGGCCCCTCCCTGTTCTTC	CSVGQREGPSLFF